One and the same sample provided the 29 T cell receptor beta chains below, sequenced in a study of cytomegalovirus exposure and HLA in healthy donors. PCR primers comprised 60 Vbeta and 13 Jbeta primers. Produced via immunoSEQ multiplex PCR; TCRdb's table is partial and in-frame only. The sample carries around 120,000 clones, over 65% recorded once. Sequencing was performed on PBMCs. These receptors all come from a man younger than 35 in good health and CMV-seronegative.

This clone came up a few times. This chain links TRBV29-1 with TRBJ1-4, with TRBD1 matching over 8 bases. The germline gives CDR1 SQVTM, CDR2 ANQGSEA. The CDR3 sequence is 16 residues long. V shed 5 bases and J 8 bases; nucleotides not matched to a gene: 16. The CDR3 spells CSVQGGTGDNLEKLFF. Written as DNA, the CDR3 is TGCAGCGTTCAGGGGGGGACAGGCGATAACTTAGAAAAACTGTTTTTT.

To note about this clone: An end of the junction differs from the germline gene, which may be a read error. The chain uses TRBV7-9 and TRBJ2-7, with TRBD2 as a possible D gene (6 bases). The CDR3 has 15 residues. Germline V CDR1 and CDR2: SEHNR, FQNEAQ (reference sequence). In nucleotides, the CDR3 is TGTTCCAGCAGCTTAGCGGAAGGGGTTAGCCACGAGCAGTACTTC. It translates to CSSSLAEGVSHEQYF.

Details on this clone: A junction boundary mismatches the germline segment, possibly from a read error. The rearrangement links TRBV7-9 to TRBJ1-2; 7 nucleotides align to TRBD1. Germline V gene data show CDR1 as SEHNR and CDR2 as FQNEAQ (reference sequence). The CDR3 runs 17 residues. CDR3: CSSSLAPGDSANYGYTF. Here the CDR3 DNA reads TGTTCCAGCAGCTTAGCGCCCGGGGACAGCGCTAACTATGGCTACACCTTC.

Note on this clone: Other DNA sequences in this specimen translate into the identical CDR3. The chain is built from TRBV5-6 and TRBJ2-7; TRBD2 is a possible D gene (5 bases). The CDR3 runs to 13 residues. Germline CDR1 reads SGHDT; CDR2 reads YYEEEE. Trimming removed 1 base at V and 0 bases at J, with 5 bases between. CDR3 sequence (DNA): TGTGCCAGCAGCTTGCGGGGCTCCTACGAGCAGTACTTC. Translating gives CASSLRGSYEQYF.

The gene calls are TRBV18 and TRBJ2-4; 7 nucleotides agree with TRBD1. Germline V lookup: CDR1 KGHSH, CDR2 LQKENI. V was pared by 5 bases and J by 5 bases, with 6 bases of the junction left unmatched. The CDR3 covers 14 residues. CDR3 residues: CASSMTGTENIQYF. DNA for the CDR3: TGTGCCAGCTCAATGACAGGGACGGAAAACATTCAGTACTTC.

CDR3 nucleotides: TGTGCCAGCAGGCGGACTAAGAACACTGAAGCTTTCTTT. Its translation is CASRRTKNTEAFF. The chain combines TRBV2 with TRBJ1-1; no clear D. The germline V and J ends were trimmed by 6 bases and 1 base, with 9 bases remaining between them. Germline V CDR1 and CDR2: SNHLY, FYNNEI. The CDR3 loop spans 13 amino acids.

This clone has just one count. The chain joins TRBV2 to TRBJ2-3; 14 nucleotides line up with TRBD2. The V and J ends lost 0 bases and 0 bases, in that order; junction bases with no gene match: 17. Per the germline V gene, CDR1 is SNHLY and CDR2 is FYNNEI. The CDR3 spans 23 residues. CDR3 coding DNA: TGTGCCAGCAGTGAAGCGCTTAGGTCGTCCGGGACTAGCGGGGGCGTAAGCACAGATACGCAGTATTTT. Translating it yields CASSEALRSSGTSGGVSTDTQYF. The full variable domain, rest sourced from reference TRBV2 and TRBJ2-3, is EPEVTQTPSHQVTQMGQEVILRCVPISNHLYFYWYRQILGQKVEFLVSFYNNEISEKSEIFDDQFSVERPDGSNFTLKIRSTKLEDSAMYFCASSEALRSSGTSGGVSTDTQYFGPGTRLTVL.

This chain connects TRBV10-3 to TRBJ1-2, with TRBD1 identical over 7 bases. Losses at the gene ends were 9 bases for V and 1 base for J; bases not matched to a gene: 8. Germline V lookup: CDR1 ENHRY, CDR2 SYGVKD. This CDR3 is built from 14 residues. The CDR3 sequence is CAIQPGGDNYGYTF. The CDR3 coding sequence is TGTGCCATACAACCAGGGGGAGATAACTATGGCTACACCTTC.

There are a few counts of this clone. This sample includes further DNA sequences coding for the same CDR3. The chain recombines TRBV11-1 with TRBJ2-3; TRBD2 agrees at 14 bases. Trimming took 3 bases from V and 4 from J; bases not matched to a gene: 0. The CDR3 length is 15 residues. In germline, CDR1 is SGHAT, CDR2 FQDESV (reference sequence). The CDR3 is CASSLTSGGADTQYF. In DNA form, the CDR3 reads TGTGCCAGCAGCTTGACTAGCGGGGGGGCAGATACGCAGTATTTT.

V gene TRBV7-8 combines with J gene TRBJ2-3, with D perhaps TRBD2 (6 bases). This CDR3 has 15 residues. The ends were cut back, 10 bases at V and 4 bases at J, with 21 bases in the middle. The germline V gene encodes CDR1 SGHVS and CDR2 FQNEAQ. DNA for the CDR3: TGTGCCACCGATGGATCTGTCTCGGGGGCAGATACGCAGTATTTT. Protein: CATDGSVSGADTQYF.

The CDR3 loop reads CASSLASGGNNSPLHF. The CDR3 DNA reads as TGCGCCAGCAGCTTGGCCTCGGGGGGGAATAATTCACCCCTCCACTTT. The rearrangement uses TRBV5-1 and TRBJ1-6; D is perhaps TRBD1 (5 bases). V was pared by 0 bases and J by 5 bases, with 12 bases between. The CDR3 is 16 residues long. From germline, CDR1 is SGHRS and CDR2 YFSETQ. Full variable domain (outside the CDR3, taken from reference TRBV5-1 and TRBJ1-6): KAGVTQTPRYLIKTRGQQVTLSCSPISGHRSVSWYQQTPGQGLQFLFEYFSETQRNKGNFPGRFSGRQFSNSRSEMNVSTLELGDSALYLCASSLASGGNNSPLHFGNGTRLTVT.

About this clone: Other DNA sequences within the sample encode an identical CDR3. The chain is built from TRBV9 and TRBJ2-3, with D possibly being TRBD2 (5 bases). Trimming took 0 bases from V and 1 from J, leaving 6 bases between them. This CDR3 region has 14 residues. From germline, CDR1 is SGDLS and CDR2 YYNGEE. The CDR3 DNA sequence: TGTGCCAGCAGCGTAGGGACTGGCACAGATACGCAGTATTTT. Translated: CASSVGTGTDTQYF.

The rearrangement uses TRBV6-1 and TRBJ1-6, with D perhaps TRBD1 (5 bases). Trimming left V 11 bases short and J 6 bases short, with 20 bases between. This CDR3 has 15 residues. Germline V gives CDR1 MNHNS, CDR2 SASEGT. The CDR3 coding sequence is TGTGCCTCCAGGCCTGCAGGGATGGGTAATTCACCCCTCCACTTT. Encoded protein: CASRPAGMGNSPLHF.

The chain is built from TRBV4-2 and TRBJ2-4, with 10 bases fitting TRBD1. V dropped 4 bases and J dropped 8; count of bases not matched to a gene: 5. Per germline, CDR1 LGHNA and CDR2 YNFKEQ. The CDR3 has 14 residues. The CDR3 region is CASSPRTGGDIQYF. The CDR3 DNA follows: TGTGCCAGCAGCCCACGGACAGGGGGGGACATTCAGTACTTC.

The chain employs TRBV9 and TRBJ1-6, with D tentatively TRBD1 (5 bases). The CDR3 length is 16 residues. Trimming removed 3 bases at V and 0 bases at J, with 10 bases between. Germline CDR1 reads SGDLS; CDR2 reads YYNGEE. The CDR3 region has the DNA TGTGCCAGCAGCGAGCGGGGGGTCTCCTATAATTCACCCCTCCACTTT. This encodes CASSERGVSYNSPLHF.

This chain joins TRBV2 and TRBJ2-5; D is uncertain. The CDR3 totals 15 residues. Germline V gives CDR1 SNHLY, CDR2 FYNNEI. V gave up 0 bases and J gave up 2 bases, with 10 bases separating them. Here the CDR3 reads CASSEAGYPQETQYF. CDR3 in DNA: TGTGCCAGCAGTGAAGCGGGCTACCCGCAAGAGACCCAGTACTTC.

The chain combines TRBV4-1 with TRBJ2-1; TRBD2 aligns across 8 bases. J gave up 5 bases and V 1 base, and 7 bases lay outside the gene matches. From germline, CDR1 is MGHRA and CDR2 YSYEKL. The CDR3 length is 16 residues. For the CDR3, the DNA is TGCGCCAGCAGCCAAGTAGAACTAGCGGCGGACAATGAGCAGTTCTTC. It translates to CASSQVELAADNEQFF.

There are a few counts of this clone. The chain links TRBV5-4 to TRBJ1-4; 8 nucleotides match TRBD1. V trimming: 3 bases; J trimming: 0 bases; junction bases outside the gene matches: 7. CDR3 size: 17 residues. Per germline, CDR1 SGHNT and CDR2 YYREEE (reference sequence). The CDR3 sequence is CASSSRQGKSTNEKLFF. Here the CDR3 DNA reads TGTGCCAGCAGCTCCCGACAGGGGAAATCAACTAATGAAAAACTGTTTTTT.

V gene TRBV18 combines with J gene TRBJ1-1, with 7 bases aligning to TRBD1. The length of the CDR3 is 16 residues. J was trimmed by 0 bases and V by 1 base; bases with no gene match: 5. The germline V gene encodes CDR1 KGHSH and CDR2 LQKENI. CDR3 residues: CASSPQGAGMNTEAFF. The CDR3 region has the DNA TGTGCCAGCTCACCACAGGGGGCCGGGATGAACACTGAAGCTTTCTTT.

CDR3: CASTGFYGYTF. CDR3 nucleotides: TGTGCCAGCACGGGGTTCTATGGCTACACCTTC. The chain combines TRBV7-9 with TRBJ1-2; no clear D. The CDR3 consists of 11 residues. Trimming removed 7 bases from V and 4 bases from J, with 7 bases in between. CDR1 and CDR2 from the germline V gene are SEHNR and FQNEAQ (reference sequence).

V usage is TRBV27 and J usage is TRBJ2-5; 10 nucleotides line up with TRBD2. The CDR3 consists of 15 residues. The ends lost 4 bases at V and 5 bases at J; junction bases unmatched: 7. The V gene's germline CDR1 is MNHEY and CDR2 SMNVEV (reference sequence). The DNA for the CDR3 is TGTGCCAGCAGTTCCCCCACTAGCGGGGTTGAGACCCAGTACTTC. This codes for CASSSPTSGVETQYF.

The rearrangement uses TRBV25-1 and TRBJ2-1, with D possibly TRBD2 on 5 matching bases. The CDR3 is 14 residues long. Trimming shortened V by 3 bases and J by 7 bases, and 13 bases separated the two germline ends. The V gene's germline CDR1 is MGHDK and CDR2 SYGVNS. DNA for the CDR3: TGTGCCAGCAGTGATGATAGGACTGAAAATGAGCAGTTCTTC. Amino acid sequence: CASSDDRTENEQFF. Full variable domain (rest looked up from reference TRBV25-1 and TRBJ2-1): EADIYQTPRYLVIGTGKKITLECSQTMGHDKMYWYQQDPGMELHLIHYSYGVNSTEKGDLSSESTVSRIRTEHFPLTLESARPSHTSQYLCASSDDRTENEQFFGPGTRLTVL.

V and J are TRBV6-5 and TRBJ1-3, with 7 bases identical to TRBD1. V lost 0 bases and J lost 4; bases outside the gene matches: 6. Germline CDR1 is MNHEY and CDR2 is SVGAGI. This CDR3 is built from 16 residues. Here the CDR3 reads CASSYSRTGGGNTIYF. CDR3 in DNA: TGTGCCAGCAGTTACTCACGGACAGGAGGCGGAAACACCATATATTTT.

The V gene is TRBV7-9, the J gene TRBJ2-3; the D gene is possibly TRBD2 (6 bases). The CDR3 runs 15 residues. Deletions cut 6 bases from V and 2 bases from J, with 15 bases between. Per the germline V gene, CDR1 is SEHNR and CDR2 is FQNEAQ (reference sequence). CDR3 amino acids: CASRSWGENTDTQYF. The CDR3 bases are TGTGCCAGCAGATCCTGGGGGGAAAACACAGATACGCAGTATTTT.

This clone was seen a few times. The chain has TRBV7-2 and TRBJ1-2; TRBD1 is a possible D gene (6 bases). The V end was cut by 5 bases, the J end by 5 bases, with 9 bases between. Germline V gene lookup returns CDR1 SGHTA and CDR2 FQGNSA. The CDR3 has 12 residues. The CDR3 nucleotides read TGTGCCAGCAGCATACAGGGATATGGCTACACCTTC. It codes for CASSIQGYGYTF.

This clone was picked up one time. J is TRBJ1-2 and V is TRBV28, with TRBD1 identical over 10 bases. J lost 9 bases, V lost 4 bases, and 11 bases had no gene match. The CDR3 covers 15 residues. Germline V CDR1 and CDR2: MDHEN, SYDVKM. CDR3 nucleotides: TGTGCCAGCAGTTCCGTCGGACAGGGGGATATAAGCTACACCTTC. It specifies CASSSVGQGDISYTF.

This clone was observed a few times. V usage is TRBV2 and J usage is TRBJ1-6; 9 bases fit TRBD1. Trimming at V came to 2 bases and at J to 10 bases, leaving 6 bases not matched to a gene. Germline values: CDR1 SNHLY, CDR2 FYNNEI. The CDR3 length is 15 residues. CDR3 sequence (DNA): TGTGCCAGCAGTGAATCTACAGGGGGCGTCTCACCCCTCCACTTT. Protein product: CASSESTGGVSPLHF.

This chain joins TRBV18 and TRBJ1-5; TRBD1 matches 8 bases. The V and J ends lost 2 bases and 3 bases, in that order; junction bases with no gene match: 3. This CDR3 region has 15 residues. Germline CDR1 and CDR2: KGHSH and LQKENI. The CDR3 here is CASSPGTGLNQPQHF. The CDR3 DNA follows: TGTGCCAGCTCACCAGGGACAGGCCTCAATCAGCCCCAGCATTTT.

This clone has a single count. DNA of the CDR3: TGTGCCAGCAGCGTAAAATCTACAGTGAACACTGAAGCTTTCTTT. Translation gives CASSVKSTVNTEAFF. The chain employs TRBV7-9 and TRBJ1-1; no firm D call. There are 15 residues in the CDR3. Between the trimmed V and J ends, which lost 5 bases and 0 bases, there was a span of 13 bases. CDR1 and CDR2 (germline): SEHNR, FQNEAQ (reference sequence).